This T cell receptor (beta chain) was documented in a study of monozygotic twins with inflammatory bowel disease. TCRdb derives one entry per CDR3 protein from the 5' RACE reads, leaving out DNA. The sample table sets out 200,000 to 250,000 distinct CDR3 sequences. Broader study findings: Repertoire similarity did not differ between concordant and discordant twins, possibly owing to limited power.

The CDR3 consists of 18 residues. Germline V gene lookup returns CDR1 SGHAT and CDR2 FQDESV (reference sequence). To note about this clonotype: The antigen remains undetermined.

What was sequenced was blood. This clonotype was obtained from a human donor with ulcerative colitis or Crohn's disease, or a healthy co-twin of an affected twin (not recorded which). The chain combines TRBV11-1 with TRBJ1-2; TCRdb's assignment of TRBD1 cannot be checked, as there is no DNA. The CDR3 region is CASSLPVAGEFGNYGYTF.